The 22 T cell receptor beta chains presented below share a single source sample, sequenced in a study of T cell responses to AZD1222 COVID-19 vaccine. Generated by immunoSEQ multiplex PCR, the TCRdb table keeps only in-frame clones and is missing some. There are around 100,000 clones in the sample; approximately 88% occur only once, and approximately 6.4% lies in the top ten. Here the sequenced sample was peripheral blood, taken 28 days after the second AZD1222 dose. Receptors originate from an adult who received the AZD1222 COVID-19 vaccine.

The chain carries TRBV9 and TRBJ2-1, with 12 positions matching TRBD2. V shed 3 bases and J 7 bases; nucleotides not matched to a gene: 5. This CDR3 has 15 residues. Germline assignment: CDR1 SGDLS and CDR2 YYNGEE. The CDR3: CASSASGGAQNEQFF. DNA of the CDR3: TGTGCCAGCAGCGCTAGCGGGGGGGCCCAAAATGAGCAGTTCTTC.

The chain recombines TRBV28 with TRBJ1-2, with unresolved D. The CDR3 sequence is 13 residues long. V was shortened by 5 bases and J by 7 bases, with 14 bases between the two germline ends. CDR1 is MDHEN, CDR2 SYDVKM, per germline. The CDR3 DNA sequence: TGTGCCAGCAGTCCCCCCACACCGGGTGGCTACACCTTC. Translation gives CASSPPTPGGYTF.

The chain uses TRBV12-1 and TRBJ1-1. TRBV12-1 is an annotated pseudogene. The CDR3 covers 10 residues. CDR3 in DNA: TGTGCCAGCAGCTTGAGACGGGTTTTCTTT. As protein: CASSLRRVFF.

The genes are TRBV7-2 and TRBJ1-4; no reliable D call. Germline assignment: CDR1 SGHTA and CDR2 FQGNSA. This CDR3 contains 14 residues. V was shortened by 5 bases and J by 2 bases, with 9 bases between the two germline ends. CDR3 protein: CASSPDWTNEKLFF. DNA for the CDR3: TGTGCCAGCAGCCCTGACTGGACTAATGAAAAACTGTTTTTT.

V usage is TRBV11-2 and J usage is TRBJ1-1; the D is unclear. CDR1 is SGHAT, CDR2 FQNNGV, per germline. V lost 2 bases and J lost 5, with 15 bases in between. CDR3 size: 15 residues. The CDR3 here is CASSLSPTGWTEAFF. For the CDR3, the DNA is TGTGCCAGCAGCTTATCGCCGACGGGGTGGACTGAAGCTTTCTTT. The full variable domain, in which reference TRBV11-2 and TRBJ1-1 provide the parts outside the CDR3, is EAGVAQSPRYKIIEKRQSVAFWCNPISGHATLYWYQQILGQGPKLLIQFQNNGVVDDSQLPKDRFSAERLKGVDSTLKIQPAKLEDSAVYLCASSLSPTGWTEAFFGQGTRLTVV.

The chain joins TRBV12-5 to TRBJ1-5; D uncertain. The germline V gene has CDR1 LGHNT and CDR2 FRNRAP. V dropped 2 bases and J dropped 7 bases, with 12 bases sitting between them. The CDR3 runs 14 residues. CDR3 protein: CASGLPTGSQPQHF. CDR3 in DNA: TGTGCTAGTGGTTTGCCCACCGGGAGCCAGCCCCAGCATTTT.

This chain joins TRBV27 and TRBJ1-4; the match to TRBD1 covers 10 bases. V dropped 5 bases and J dropped 7; count of bases not matched to a gene: 7. The germline gives CDR1 MNHEY, CDR2 SMNVEV (reference sequence). The CDR3 extends over 15 amino acids. For the CDR3, the DNA is TGTGCCAGCAGTCCACAGACAGGGGGCTTTGAAAAACTGTTTTTT. It yields the protein CASSPQTGGFEKLFF.

The CDR3 nucleotides read TGCAGCGTTGATACCGAACTTCTGAACTATGGCTACACCTTC. As protein: CSVDTELLNYGYTF. The genes are TRBV29-1 and TRBJ1-2; D is undetermined. Germline CDR1 and CDR2: SQVTM and ANQGSEA. This CDR3 region has 14 residues. Trimming stripped 3 bases from V and 2 bases from J, with 13 bases between.

This chain joins TRBV6-5 and TRBJ2-7; 9 bases fit TRBD1. The CDR3 is made up of 14 amino acids. CDR1 is MNHEY and CDR2 is SVGAGI in the germline V gene. The junction had 7 bases not matched to a gene; V was cut back by 6 bases and J by 4 bases. CDR3 nucleotides: TGTGCCAGCAGATTTACAGGGGGCCTTTACGAGCAGTACTTC. It is translated as CASRFTGGLYEQYF.

CDR3 in DNA: TGTGCCAGCTCACCTATTAACCGACATGGCTACACCTTC. Amino acids: CASSPINRHGYTF. This sequence joins TRBV18 and TRBJ1-2, with D uncertain. The V and J ends lost 3 bases and 6 bases respectively, with 11 bases between them. The CDR3 totals 13 residues. The germline V gene encodes CDR1 KGHSH and CDR2 LQKENI. Full variable domain (rest looked up from reference TRBV18 and TRBJ1-2): NAGVMQNPRHLVRRRGQEARLRCSPMKGHSHVYWYRQLPEEGLKFMVYLQKENIIDESGMPKERFSAEFPKEGPSILRIQQVVRGDSAAYFCASSPINRHGYTFGSGTRLTVV.

As to this clone: Different DNA sequences within this sample yield the same CDR3. The rearrangement joins TRBV6-5 to TRBJ2-7; TRBD1 agrees at 10 bases. V was pared by 2 bases and J by 4 bases, with 2 bases of the junction left unmatched. Per the germline V gene, CDR1 is MNHEY and CDR2 is SVGAGI. This CDR3 comprises 14 residues. The CDR3 DNA reads as TGTGCCAGCAGTTACCTGGGACAGGGGTACGAGCAGTACTTC. It specifies CASSYLGQGYEQYF.

The gene calls are TRBV28 and TRBJ2-2; 7 positions agree with TRBD1. The junction had 2 bases not matched to a gene; V was cut back by 6 bases and J by 1 base. CDR1 is MDHEN and CDR2 is SYDVKM in the germline V gene. This CDR3 spans 14 amino acids. The CDR3, as DNA: TGTGCCAGCAGCCGGGACAGGAACACCGGGGAGCTGTTTTTT. Amino acids: CASSRDRNTGELFF. Together with reference TRBV28 and TRBJ2-2, the CDR3 gives the full variable domain: DVKVTQSSRYLVKRTGEKVFLECVQDMDHENMFWYRQDPGLGLRLIYFSYDVKMKEKGDIPEGYSVSREKKERFSLILESASTNQTSMYLCASSRDRNTGELFFGEGSRLTVL.

This clone was observed a handful of times. V usage is TRBV19 and J usage is TRBJ1-2; unclear D gene. Germline-derived CDR1 and CDR2 are LNHDA and SQIVND (reference sequence). V lost 5 bases to trimming and J lost 6 bases, with 13 bases between them. This CDR3 is 13 amino acids long. CDR3 nucleotides: TGTGCCAGTAGTTTCCGTCCCACCCATGGCTACACCTTC. It translates to CASSFRPTHGYTF.

The chain carries TRBV29-1 and TRBJ2-7; D unclear. CDR1 and CDR2 from the germline V gene are SQVTM and ANQGSEA. The CDR3 loop spans 13 amino acids. V lost 3 bases, J lost 3 bases, and 12 bases lay in between. CDR3 coding DNA: TGCAGCGTTGAGGTGGGTGGGAACTACGAGCAGTACTTC. It encodes CSVEVGGNYEQYF.

This chain joins TRBV12-3 or TRBV12-4 and TRBJ1-1; TRBD1 aligns across 9 bases. J gave up 6 bases and V 6 bases, and 5 bases lay outside the gene matches. CDR3 length equals 13 residues. The CDR3 DNA follows: TGTGCCAGCAGGGGGGGACAGGGATCTGAAGCTTTCTTT. Protein: CASRGGQGSEAFF.

This clone showed up just a few times. The CDR3 DNA follows: TGTGCCATCAGTTTGACTAGCGGGGTGGCAGATACGCAGTATTTT. Translation gives CAISLTSGVADTQYF. The chain uses TRBV10-3 and TRBJ2-3, with 11 bases lining up with TRBD2. CDR3 length: 15 amino acids. Germline V lookup: CDR1 ENHRY, CDR2 SYGVKD. The trim removed 5 bases at V and 4 bases at J, leaving 5 bases unmatched.

This clone was recorded a few times. This rearrangement joins TRBV27 to TRBJ1-3; D gene unclear. The CDR3 contains 15 residues. Germline V gene data show CDR1 as MNHEY and CDR2 as SMNVEV (reference sequence). The ends were cut back, 2 bases at V and 0 bases at J, with 8 bases in the middle. CDR3 in DNA: TGTGCCAGCAGTTTAAACGGATACTCTGGAAACACCATATATTTT. Its protein is CASSLNGYSGNTIYF.

This rearrangement joins TRBV2 to TRBJ2-2; a possible D gene is TRBD2 (6 bases). Germline loops: CDR1 SNHLY, CDR2 FYNNEI. Trimming removed 5 bases from V and 4 bases from J, with 17 bases in between. This CDR3 has 16 residues. CDR3 DNA sequence: TGTGCCAGCAGTCCCCGGGGGACCGGGGGCACCGGGGAGCTGTTTTTT. This gives the protein CASSPRGTGGTGELFF.

This chain's CDR3 is CASSPPTGSSYNEQFF. The CDR3 nucleotides read TGTGCCAGCAGCCCACCGACAGGGAGCTCCTACAATGAGCAGTTCTTC. The V call is TRBV21-1, the J call TRBJ2-1; the table names TRBD1, a call not compared with the DNA. TRBV21-1 is a pseudogene segment. This CDR3 has 16 amino acids.

The chain carries TRBV6-2 or TRBV6-3 and TRBJ1-2, with D tentatively TRBD1 (5 bases). Germline V CDR1 and CDR2: MNHEY, SVGEGT. Trimming left V 3 bases short and J 6 bases short, with 23 bases between. The CDR3 consists of 17 residues. The CDR3 coding sequence is TGTGCCAGCAGTTATGGTTGGGGGGAGAAGGAGGTTAATGGCTACACCTTC. This translates into CASSYGWGEKEVNGYTF.

The chain couples TRBV10-3 to TRBJ2-7, with 7 bases aligning to TRBD1. In germline, CDR1 is ENHRY, CDR2 SYGVKD. The CDR3 contains 14 residues. Losses at the gene ends were 2 bases for V and 6 bases for J; bases not matched to a gene: 7. CDR3 in amino acids: CAISEGTVGPEQYF. DNA for the CDR3: TGTGCCATCAGTGAGGGGACAGTGGGTCCCGAGCAGTACTTC.

J is TRBJ2-7 and V is TRBV7-6; D possibly uses TRBD1 or TRBD2 (5 bases each). Germline CDR1 reads SGHVS; CDR2 reads FNYEAQ. V shed 5 bases and J shed 0 bases, with 14 bases lying between them. CDR3 size: 15 residues. The CDR3 DNA reads as TGTGCCAGCAGCCCCGGGACCGCCAGCTCCTACGAGCAGTACTTC. It yields the protein CASSPGTASSYEQYF.